Following are 10 T cell receptor beta chains from one sample sequenced in a study of OX40 agonist ivuxolimab in advanced cancers. This table comes from immunoSEQ multiplex PCR, and its TCRdb copy is limited to in-frame clones, with some not included. The sample consists of some 39,000 clones, 79% of them appearing once. The sample here was CD4+ or CD8+ T cells sorted from blood, taken in a trial of the OX40 agonist ivuxolimab. These receptor sequences come from an adult with an advanced solid tumor such as melanoma, head and neck, liver or kidney cancer.

Written as DNA, the CDR3 is TGTGCCGGAAACTCTGGGGCCAACGTCCTGACTTTC. It codes for CAGNSGANVLTF. This chain joins TRBV19 and TRBJ2-6; D uncertain. Germline V gene sequence: CDR1 LNHDA, CDR2 SQIVND (reference sequence). This CDR3 comprises 12 residues. Trimming pared 11 bases from V and 0 bases from J, leaving 5 bases between.

The chain has TRBV28 and TRBJ1-3; the D gene is possibly TRBD1 (6 bases). Germline V gene lookup returns CDR1 MDHEN and CDR2 SYDVKM. CDR3 size: 14 residues. Trimming pared 6 bases from V and 3 bases from J, leaving 12 bases between. The DNA of the CDR3 is TGTGCCAGCAGAAACCAGGGGAGTGGAAACACCATATATTTT. Encoded protein: CASRNQGSGNTIYF.

This clone has more than one count but fewer than ten. The chain couples TRBV2 to TRBJ2-7; D unclear. The CDR3 runs 11 residues. Trimming pared 4 bases from V and 7 bases from J, leaving 8 bases between. The germline gives CDR1 SNHLY, CDR2 FYNNEI. The CDR3 DNA reads as TGTGCCAGCAGTGCCGTGGGGGAGCAGTACTTC. This gives the protein CASSAVGEQYF.

The chain couples TRBV13 to TRBJ2-7; no definite D call. The CDR3 is made up of 13 amino acids. In germline, CDR1 is PRHDT, CDR2 FYEKMQ (reference sequence). V was trimmed by 6 bases and J by 7 bases, leaving 16 bases between them. CDR3 protein: CASRDPWYPEQYF. The CDR3 nucleotides are TGTGCCAGCAGAGACCCGTGGTATCCTGAGCAGTACTTC.

The chain carries TRBV5-6 and TRBJ1-2; D may be TRBD1 (5 bases). The CDR3 runs 11 residues. The V gene lost 4 bases and the J gene lost 8 bases, with 9 bases spanning the gap. Germline values: CDR1 SGHDT, CDR2 YYEEEE. Written as DNA, the CDR3 is TGTGCCAGCAGCCCCTGGGACGGCTACACCTTC. The encoded protein is CASSPWDGYTF.

This chain joins TRBV29-1 and TRBJ2-7, with 7 bases lining up with TRBD1. Germline V gene data show CDR1 as SQVTM and CDR2 as ANQGSEA. V shed 3 bases, J shed 3 bases, and the junction held 11 bases outside the gene matches. The CDR3 length is 15 residues. CDR3 bases: TGCAGCGTTGATCTCTGGGGGACAGCCGGCTACGAGCAGTACTTC. Protein product: CSVDLWGTAGYEQYF.

This chain joins TRBV13 and TRBJ2-2; 13 bases fit TRBD2. The V gene's germline CDR1 is PRHDT and CDR2 FYEKMQ (reference sequence). The CDR3 spans 15 residues. V lost 9 bases, J lost 4 bases, and 5 bases stayed unmatched. CDR3 in DNA: TGTGCCAGTACCAGACTAGCGGGGGGCACCGGGGAGCTGTTTTTT. Protein sequence: CASTRLAGGTGELFF.

For the CDR3, the DNA is TGTGCCAGCAGTATAGCGGGGGGGCCGATAGAGACCCAGTACTTC. Its protein product is CASSIAGGPIETQYF. V gene TRBV2 combines with J gene TRBJ2-5, with TRBD2 matching over 11 bases. Germline lookup yields CDR1 SNHLY and CDR2 FYNNEI. There are 15 residues in the CDR3. The V gene end was trimmed by 5 bases and the J gene end by 4 bases; junction bases not matched to a gene: 6.

The V and J genes are TRBV27 and TRBJ2-3, with 9 nucleotides matching TRBD2. CDR1 and CDR2 (germline): MNHEY, SMNVEV (reference sequence). The CDR3 contains 17 residues. V lost 5 bases and J lost 6; bases outside the gene matches: 15. The CDR3 here is CASSPPVSSGGRDTQYF. CDR3 DNA: TGTGCCAGCAGTCCCCCCGTTTCCAGCGGGGGGCGGGATACGCAGTATTTT.

This clone was seen only a few times. The chain employs TRBV5-1 and TRBJ2-6, with D perhaps TRBD1 or TRBD2 (5 bases each). CDR1 and CDR2 (germline): SGHRS, YFSETQ. CDR3 length: 12 amino acids. V lost 3 bases and J 10 bases, leaving 8 bases between the germline ends. The CDR3 protein is CASSWDHNVLTF. For the CDR3, the DNA is TGCGCCAGCAGCTGGGACCATAACGTCCTGACTTTC.